The 29 T cell receptor beta chains below all came from one sample that was sequenced in a study of CD8+ T cells in alopecia areata. In each case, RNA was isolated and then reverse transcribed into cDNA as the sequencing template. The repertoire was sequenced with immunoSEQ multiplex PCR; TCRdb's copy has only in-frame clones and lacks some. The sample yields about 250,000 clones, 60% seen once. The treatment was: oral pan-JAK inhibitor, 5-10 mg twice daily. The material was CD4+ T cells sorted from blood, obtained at roughly week 53, from a patient treated with tofacitinib. The source of these receptors is a human donor with alopecia areata.

This clone has only a few counts. The CDR3 loop is CSVTWTADTQYF. The CDR3 DNA sequence: TGCAGCGTTACTTGGACCGCAGATACGCAGTATTTT. V and J are TRBV29-1 and TRBJ2-3; no clear D. The germline V gene has CDR1 SQVTM and CDR2 ANQGSEA. V lost 5 bases, J lost 4 bases, and 10 bases lay in between. The CDR3 length is 12 residues.

This clone was counted once. The chain links TRBV6-5 to TRBJ2-2, with TRBD1 as a possible D gene (6 bases). The germline CDR1 and CDR2 sequences are MNHEY and SVGAGI. The CDR3 has 13 residues. V lost 7 bases and J 6 bases, leaving 12 bases between the germline ends. The DNA for the CDR3 is TGTGCCAGCAACCAGGGGCTGGCCGGGGAGCTGTTTTTT. It yields the protein CASNQGLAGELFF.

This clone has more than one count but fewer than ten. The rearrangement joins TRBV30 to TRBJ2-7; 7 bases are a match to TRBD1. J gave up 3 bases and V 5 bases, and 4 bases lay outside the gene matches. The CDR3 totals 12 residues. Germline CDR1 GTSNPN, CDR2 SVGIG (reference sequence). The CDR3 DNA sequence: TGTGCCTGGTCCACAGGGGTCTACGAGCAGTACTTC. This encodes CAWSTGVYEQYF.

In its sample, this clone was seen a few times. CDR3 sequence (DNA): TGTGCCAGCAGCTTAGACAGGGACGAGCAGTACTTC. Translated, it gives CASSLDRDEQYF. The rearrangement joins TRBV7-2 to TRBJ2-7; D might be TRBD1 (6 bases). V was cut by 1 base and J by 5 bases, with 6 bases left in between. There are 12 residues in the CDR3. The germline gives CDR1 SGHTA, CDR2 FQGNSA.

The chain employs TRBV5-6 and TRBJ1-6; a possible D gene is TRBD1 (6 bases). Between the trimmed V and J ends, which lost 1 base and 7 bases, there was a span of 18 bases. The germline CDR1 and CDR2 sequences are SGHDT and YYEEEE. CDR3 length: 17 residues. CDR3 coding DNA: TGTGCCAGCAGCTTGAATCGGCAGGGGCTGAGGAATTCACCCCTCCACTTT. This translates into CASSLNRQGLRNSPLHF.

The rearrangement joins TRBV25-1 to TRBJ2-5, with TRBD1 identical over 8 bases. V was pared by 6 bases and J by 5 bases, with 8 bases of the junction left unmatched. This CDR3 is 14 amino acids long. The V gene's germline CDR1 is MGHDK and CDR2 SYGVNS. CDR3 in amino acids: CASSITGGGETQYF. CDR3 sequence (DNA): TGTGCCAGCAGCATCACAGGGGGTGGGGAGACCCAGTACTTC. Together with reference TRBV25-1 and TRBJ2-5, the CDR3 gives the full variable domain: EADIYQTPRYLVIGTGKKITLECSQTMGHDKMYWYQQDPGMELHLIHYSYGVNSTEKGDLSSESTVSRIRTEHFPLTLESARPSHTSQYLCASSITGGGETQYFGPGTRLLVL.

This chain connects TRBV9 to TRBJ1-2; no clear D gene. Between the trimmed V and J ends, which lost 4 bases and 3 bases, there was a span of 10 bases. Germline V CDR1 and CDR2: SGDLS, YYNGEE. This CDR3 contains 13 residues. As DNA, the CDR3 is TGTGCCAGCAGCCCGACGGACGACTATGGCTACACCTTC. Translated, it gives CASSPTDDYGYTF.

In its sample, this clone was seen many times. The genes are TRBV10-3 and TRBJ2-4; D might be TRBD1 (6 bases). V dropped 4 bases and J dropped 6 bases, with 13 bases sitting between them. CDR3 length: 14 residues. CDR1 and CDR2 (germline): ENHRY, SYGVKD. The CDR3 DNA reads TGTGCCATCAGTGGAGATAGGGACACAAACATTCAGTACTTC. Its protein is CAISGDRDTNIQYF.

V gene TRBV5-6 combines with J gene TRBJ1-6, with D uncertain. The CDR3 covers 14 residues. V was pared by 3 bases and J by 10 bases, with 14 bases between. Germline CDR1 and CDR2: SGHDT and YYEEEE. CDR3 in amino acids: CASSSQELESPLHF. Here the CDR3 DNA reads TGTGCCAGCAGCTCTCAGGAGTTGGAGTCACCCCTCCACTTT.

The genes are TRBV18 and TRBJ2-1; no definite D call. Germline CDR1 is KGHSH and CDR2 is LQKENI. This CDR3 region has 13 residues. The ends were cut back, 2 bases at V and 7 bases at J, with 9 bases in the middle. The CDR3 spells CASSPGNENEQFF. CDR3 bases: TGTGCCAGCTCACCAGGGAATGAAAATGAGCAGTTCTTC.

This clone came up once. This sequence joins TRBV5-6 and TRBJ2-1, with D maybe TRBD1 (5 bases). V was pared by 2 bases and J by 1 base, with 10 bases between. In germline, CDR1 is SGHDT, CDR2 YYEEEE. The CDR3 is made up of 15 amino acids. CDR3 residues: CASSFGRASYNEQFF. In DNA form, the CDR3 reads TGTGCCAGCAGCTTTGGCAGGGCTTCCTACAATGAGCAGTTCTTC.

The chain joins TRBV5-1 to TRBJ2-7; D perhaps matches TRBD2 (5 bases). This CDR3 contains 15 residues. In germline, CDR1 is SGHRS, CDR2 YFSETQ. V lost 0 bases and J lost 1, with 11 bases in between. In DNA form, the CDR3 reads TGCGCCAGCAGCTTGGGTGGACTGGAATCCTACGAGCAGTACTTC. This encodes CASSLGGLESYEQYF.

J is TRBJ1-6 and V is TRBV4-2; the D gene is possibly TRBD1 (5 bases). There are 14 residues in the CDR3. The V gene lost 3 bases and the J gene lost 5 bases, with 8 bases spanning the gap. Germline assignment: CDR1 LGHNA and CDR2 YNFKEQ. As DNA, the CDR3 is TGTGCCAGCAGCCAGGGACGGGATAATTCACCCCTCCACTTT. Translating gives CASSQGRDNSPLHF.

V usage is TRBV6-5 and J usage is TRBJ2-7; possibly TRBD2 for D (5 bases). Germline values: CDR1 MNHEY, CDR2 SVGAGI. Trimming left V 0 bases short and J 3 bases short, with 15 bases between. The CDR3 loop spans 16 amino acids. The CDR3 nucleotides read TGTGCCAGCAGTTACTCGAGGACTGTTCTGGTCTACGAGCAGTACTTC. Translation gives CASSYSRTVLVYEQYF.

This clone was found once. V is TRBV4-3 and J is TRBJ2-5; TRBD1 might be the D (5 bases). The CDR3 covers 15 residues. Trimming removed 0 bases at V and 4 bases at J, with 12 bases between. Germline loops: CDR1 LGHNA, CDR2 YSLEER. CDR3 DNA sequence: TGCGCCAGCAGCCAAGAAGGGCAGGGCGGAGAGACCCAGTACTTC. Its translation: CASSQEGQGGETQYF.

The gene calls are TRBV15 and TRBJ1-1, with D tentatively TRBD1 (6 bases). Trimming shortened V by 0 bases and J by 1 base, and 21 bases separated the two germline ends. CDR1 and CDR2 from the germline V gene are LNHNV and YYDKDF (reference sequence). This CDR3 comprises 19 residues. The CDR3 here is CATSRDLVVGATGNTEAFF. The CDR3 DNA reads TGTGCCACCAGCAGAGATCTCGTAGTGGGGGCTACCGGGAACACTGAAGCTTTCTTT.

The J gene is TRBJ1-5, the V gene TRBV19, with 7 nucleotides matching TRBD1. Germline assignment: CDR1 LNHDA and CDR2 SQIVND (reference sequence). V trimming: 7 bases; J trimming: 5 bases; junction bases outside the gene matches: 8. The length of the CDR3 is 14 residues. Written as DNA, the CDR3 is TGTGCCAGTACCTTGGGACAGCCTGATCAGCCCCAGCATTTT. Translated, it gives CASTLGQPDQPQHF.

This clone was seen more than once but under ten times. This sequence joins TRBV4-3 and TRBJ1-2; tentative D call: TRBD1 (5 bases). Germline CDR1 and CDR2: LGHNA and YSLEER. Trimming removed 1 base at V and 4 bases at J, with 13 bases between. The CDR3 contains 15 residues. The CDR3 reads CASSQVLQGAYGYTF. In DNA, the CDR3 is TGCGCCAGCAGCCAAGTTCTGCAGGGTGCCTATGGCTACACCTTC.

This clone was observed a few times. This chain joins TRBV7-2 and TRBJ2-1; 10 bases are a match to TRBD1. CDR3 length equals 14 residues. Per the germline V gene, CDR1 is SGHTA and CDR2 is FQGNSA. The V and J ends lost 5 bases and 6 bases, in that order; junction bases with no gene match: 4. The CDR3 DNA sequence: TGTGCCAGCAGCGCCGGGACAGGGGCCAATGAGCAGTTCTTC. Its translation: CASSAGTGANEQFF.

The chain joins TRBV7-2 to TRBJ2-7; no reliable D call. This CDR3 has 14 residues. Looked up from germline, CDR1 is SGHTA and CDR2 is FQGNSA. V lost 3 bases and J 2 bases, leaving 11 bases between the germline ends. DNA of the CDR3: TGTGCCAGCAGCTTCCGGTGGGGAACCTACGAGCAGTACTTC. Translation gives CASSFRWGTYEQYF.

This chain connects TRBV30 to TRBJ1-5; no clear D. Germline V gives CDR1 GTSNPN, CDR2 SVGIG (reference sequence). Trimming removed 3 bases at V and 4 bases at J, with 10 bases between. There are 13 residues in the CDR3. CDR3: CAWRSQENQPQHF. The DNA for the CDR3 is TGTGCCTGGAGGTCGCAGGAGAATCAGCCCCAGCATTTT.

The J gene is TRBJ1-6, the V gene TRBV4-1, with D hard to call. Germline CDR1 is MGHRA and CDR2 is YSYEKL. The germline V and J ends were trimmed by 0 bases and 0 bases, with 9 bases remaining between them. The CDR3 contains 17 residues. CDR3 sequence reads: CASSQEGSFSYNSPLHF. The CDR3 bases are TGCGCCAGCAGCCAAGAGGGGAGCTTCTCCTATAATTCACCCCTCCACTTT.

The genes are TRBV6-5 and TRBJ1-1; no clear D. Trimming left V 2 bases short and J 0 bases short, with 13 bases between. Germline V lookup: CDR1 MNHEY, CDR2 SVGAGI. This CDR3 has 16 residues. Here the CDR3 reads CASSYERPWMNTEAFF. CDR3 DNA: TGTGCCAGCAGTTACGAAAGACCATGGATGAACACTGAAGCTTTCTTT.

This chain uses TRBV29-1 with TRBJ2-3, with 9 bases matching TRBD1. This CDR3 comprises 16 residues. The V gene end was trimmed by 3 bases and the J gene end by 1 base; junction bases not matched to a gene: 8. Per germline, CDR1 SQVTM and CDR2 ANQGSEA. CDR3 in DNA: TGCAGCGTTGATGGGGGACAGGGTATGGGCACAGATACGCAGTATTTT. Its translation is CSVDGGQGMGTDTQYF.

This clone was seen a handful of times. The chain combines TRBV27 with TRBJ1-1, with TRBD1 matching over 7 bases. This CDR3 is 19 amino acids long. J was trimmed by 8 bases and V by 2 bases; bases with no gene match: 23. The germline gives CDR1 MNHEY, CDR2 SMNVEV (reference sequence). In nucleotides, the CDR3 is TGTGCCAGCAGTTTAGATGGCTCCCCGGGACAGCTCCGCGGACGGGAAGCTTTCTTT. Amino acid sequence: CASSLDGSPGQLRGREAFF.

The chain uses TRBV30 and TRBJ2-3; tentative D call: TRBD2 (5 bases). CDR3 size: 12 residues. Germline lookup yields CDR1 GTSNPN and CDR2 SVGIG (reference sequence). V gave up 4 bases and J gave up 15 bases, with 20 bases separating them. CDR3 coding DNA: TGTGCCTGGACCCCCAGCGGCTCTTCCCCATATTTT. As protein: CAWTPSGSSPYF.

The chain has TRBV5-1 and TRBJ2-2; D not certain. The CDR3 extends over 15 amino acids. The V gene's germline CDR1 is SGHRS and CDR2 YFSETQ. Deletions cut 1 base from V and 1 base from J, with 8 bases between. In DNA, the CDR3 is TGCGCCAGCAGCTTGTTAAACAAGAACACCGGGGAGCTGTTTTTT. Encoded protein: CASSLLNKNTGELFF.

This clone was seen a single time. The gene calls are TRBV2 and TRBJ2-5; TRBD1 agrees at 7 bases. V gave up 7 bases and J gave up 1 base; unmatched junction bases: 3. The CDR3 has 13 amino acids. The germline CDR1 and CDR2 sequences are SNHLY and FYNNEI. This CDR3 is CASTDRVQETQYF. The CDR3, as DNA: TGTGCCAGCACCGACAGGGTCCAAGAGACCCAGTACTTC.

The CDR3 nucleotides are TGTGCCAGCAGCACCACCGGGGACCTTATCACTGAAGCTTTCTTT. Its protein product is CASSTTGDLITEAFF. The gene calls are TRBV9 and TRBJ1-1, with D possibly TRBD1 on 5 matching bases. The length of the CDR3 is 15 residues. The V end lost 4 bases, the J end lost 4 bases, and 17 bases lay between the germline ends. Germline loops: CDR1 SGDLS, CDR2 YYNGEE. Full variable domain (remainder filled in from reference TRBV9 and TRBJ1-1): DSGVTQTPKHLITATGQRVTLRCSPRSGDLSVYWYQQSLDQGLQFLIQYYNGEERAKGNILERFSAQQFPDLHSELNLSSLELGDSALYFCASSTTGDLITEAFFGQGTRLTVV.